The present entry profiles one TCR beta chain with its context. Its antigen is currently unknown. Other DNA sequences from this sample encode an identical CDR3 as well. It was with 60 Vbeta and 13 Jbeta primers that the PCR ran. Method: immunoSEQ multiplex PCR; TCRdb's copy keeps in-frame clones and lacks some. Among about 85,000 clones, approximately 80% were seen once, and the ten largest hold roughly 32%. The data belong to a study of cytomegalovirus exposure and HLA in healthy donors. Background on the study: Out of roughly 170 million T cells, an earlier analysis found around 110 million unique TCR beta sequences in total.

General observations from the study: The CMV antigen specificity of three CMV-associated chains was confirmed through in vitro analysis.

The TCR originated in a man aged 50-59 years in good health and CMV-seropositive. Sequencing was performed on PBMCs.

CDR3 in amino acids: CASSSAMGGPHYEQYF. Written as DNA, the CDR3 is TGTGCCAGCAGCTCGGCCATGGGAGGACCCCACTACGAGCAGTACTTC. The chain joins TRBV5-4 to TRBJ2-7, with a tentative D call TRBD2 (6 bases). The V and J ends lost 3 bases and 3 bases respectively, with 19 bases between them. The germline CDR1 and CDR2 sequences are SGHNT and YYREEE (reference sequence). The CDR3 has 16 residues. Together with reference TRBV5-4 and TRBJ2-7, the CDR3 gives the full variable domain: ETGVTQSPTHLIKTRGQQVTLRCSSQSGHNTVSWYQQALGQGPQFIFQYYREEENGRGNFPPRFSGLQFPNYSSELNVNALELDDSALYLCASSSAMGGPHYEQYFGPGTRLTVT.